Listed here are 3 T cell receptor beta chains from one sample, sequenced in a study of T cells after yellow fever vaccination. TCRdb recomputed calls from the 5' RACE reads with MiXCR, one row per CDR3 protein. Found here are a few hundred thousand distinct CDR3 sequences, around 12% of them singletons; the top ten hold approximately 3.3%. This specimen was CD4+ T cells sorted from PBMCs, taken 15 days after the yellow fever booster vaccination. The origin of the receptors is a man aged 18 to 29 who received the YFV17D yellow fever vaccine.

At least ten counts were recorded for this clonotype. The chain recombines TRBV18 with TRBJ2-5; no reliable D call. Germline V gives CDR1 KGHSH, CDR2 LQKENI. The CDR3 is made up of 13 amino acids. V was trimmed by 8 bases and J by 1 base, leaving 11 bases between them. Here the CDR3 reads CASSPAGQETQYF. The CDR3 bases are TGTGCCAGCAGTCCCGCAGGCCAAGAGACCCAGTACTTC. The variable domain in full, completed from reference TRBV18 and TRBJ2-5, reads NAGVMQNPRHLVRRRGQEARLRCSPMKGHSHVYWYRQLPEEGLKFMVYLQKENIIDESGMPKERFSAEFPKEGPSILRIQQVVRGDSAAYFCASSPAGQETQYFGPGTRLLVL.

This clonotype appeared many times. The DNA for the CDR3 is TGTGCCAGCAGCGTAGGGACTACAGGGCGCACAGATACGCAGTATTTT. It encodes CASSVGTTGRTDTQYF. The gene calls are TRBV9 and TRBJ2-3; D may be TRBD1 or TRBD2 (6 bases each). Trimming stripped 0 bases from V and 1 base from J, with 12 bases between. Germline V gene lookup returns CDR1 SGDLS and CDR2 YYNGEE. The CDR3 is made up of 16 amino acids. Full variable domain (remainder filled in from reference TRBV9 and TRBJ2-3): DSGVTQTPKHLITATGQRVTLRCSPRSGDLSVYWYQQSLDQGLQFLIQYYNGEERAKGNILERFSAQQFPDLHSELNLSSLELGDSALYFCASSVGTTGRTDTQYFGPGTRLTVL.

This clonotype was detected a few times. The chain couples TRBV7-8 to TRBJ2-4; the D call may be TRBD1 or TRBD2 (5 bases each). Germline CDR1 SGHVS, CDR2 FQNEAQ. Trimming took 1 base from V and 6 from J, leaving 13 bases between them. This CDR3 region has 15 residues. CDR3 amino acids: CASSLVTGTVNIQYF. The CDR3, as DNA: TGTGCCAGCAGCTTAGTAACCGGGACGGTAAACATTCAGTACTTC.